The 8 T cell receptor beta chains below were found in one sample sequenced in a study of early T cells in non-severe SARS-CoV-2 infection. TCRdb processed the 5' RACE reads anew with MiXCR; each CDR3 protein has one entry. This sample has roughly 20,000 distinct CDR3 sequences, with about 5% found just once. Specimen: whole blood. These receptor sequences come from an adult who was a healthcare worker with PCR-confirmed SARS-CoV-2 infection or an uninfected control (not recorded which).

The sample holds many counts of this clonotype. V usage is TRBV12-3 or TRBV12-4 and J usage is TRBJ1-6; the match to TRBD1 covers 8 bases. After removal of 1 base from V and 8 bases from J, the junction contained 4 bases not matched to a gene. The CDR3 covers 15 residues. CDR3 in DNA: TGTGCCAGCAGTTTAGTTTCAGGGGGCGATTCACCCCTCCACTTT. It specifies CASSLVSGGDSPLHF.

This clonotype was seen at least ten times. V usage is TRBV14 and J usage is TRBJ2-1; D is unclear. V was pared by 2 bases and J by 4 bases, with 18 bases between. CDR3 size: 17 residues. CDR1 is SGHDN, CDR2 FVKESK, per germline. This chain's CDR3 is CASSQQGSAKNYNEQFF. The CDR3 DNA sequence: TGTGCCAGCAGCCAACAAGGCTCGGCTAAAAATTACAATGAGCAGTTCTTC.

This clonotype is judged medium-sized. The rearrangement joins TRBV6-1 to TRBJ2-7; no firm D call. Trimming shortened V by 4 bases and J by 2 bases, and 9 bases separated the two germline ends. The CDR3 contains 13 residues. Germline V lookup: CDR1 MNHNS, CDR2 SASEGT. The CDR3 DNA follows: TGTGCCAGCAGTGCGGACGGCGCCTACGAGCAGTACGTC. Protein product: CASSADGAYEQYV.

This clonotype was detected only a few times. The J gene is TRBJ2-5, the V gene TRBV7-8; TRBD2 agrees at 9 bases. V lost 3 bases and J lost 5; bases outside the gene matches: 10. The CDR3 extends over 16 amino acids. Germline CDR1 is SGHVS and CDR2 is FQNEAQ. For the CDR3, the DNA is TGTGCCAGCAGCTTTCCGAATGGGACTAGCCCGGAGACCCAGTACTTC. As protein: CASSFPNGTSPETQYF.

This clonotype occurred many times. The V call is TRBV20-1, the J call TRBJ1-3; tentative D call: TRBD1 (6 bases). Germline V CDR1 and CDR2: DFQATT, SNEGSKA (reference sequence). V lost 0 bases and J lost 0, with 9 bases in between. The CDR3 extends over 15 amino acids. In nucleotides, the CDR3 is TGCAGTGCTAGAGATGGCAGGGGCTCTGGAAACACCATATATTTT. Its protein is CSARDGRGSGNTIYF.

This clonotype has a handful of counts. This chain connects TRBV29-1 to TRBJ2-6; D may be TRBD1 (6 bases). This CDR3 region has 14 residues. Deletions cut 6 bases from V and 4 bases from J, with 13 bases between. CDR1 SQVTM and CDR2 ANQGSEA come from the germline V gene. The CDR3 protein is CSVATGIGANVLTF. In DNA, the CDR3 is TGCAGCGTCGCCACAGGGATCGGGGCCAACGTCCTGACTTTC.

Here the CDR3 DNA reads TGCGCCAGCAGCCAAGGATCAGGGTGGAGGACTGAAGCTTTCTTT. Its protein product is CASSQGSGWRTEAFF. This chain links TRBV4-1 with TRBJ1-1; possibly TRBD1 for D (5 bases). The CDR3 runs to 15 residues. V was pared by 1 base and J by 5 bases, with 14 bases between. Germline CDR1 is MGHRA and CDR2 is YSYEKL.

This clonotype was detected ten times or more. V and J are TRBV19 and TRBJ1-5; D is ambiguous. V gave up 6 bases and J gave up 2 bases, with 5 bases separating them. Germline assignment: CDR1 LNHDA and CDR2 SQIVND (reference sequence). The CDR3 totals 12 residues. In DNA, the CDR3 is TGTGCCAGTAGAACGGGCAATCAGCCCCAGCATTTT. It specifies CASRTGNQPQHF.